This is a list of T cell receptor beta chains from one sample in a study of human T cells and chemical hapten exposure. One entry per CDR3 protein results from TCRdb running MiXCR on the RACE reads. Among around 110,000 distinct CDR3 sequences, about an eighth were seen once, and the ten largest hold more than 1.3%. The sample was whole blood, taken in connection with sensitization to the hapten diphenylcyclopropenone (DPC). Receptors were obtained from a woman in her forties or fifties with alopecia areata. Some clones in this sample may be carry-over from other donors' samples. Each CDR3 is given with its conserved first and last residue. The order of the fields is CDR3 protein, CDR3 DNA, D gene, J gene, clone size, V gene. A D gene is named only where the DNA matches it firmly. A row's size may be missing; if present it is once, few, many or a size class.

CDR3 protein: CASSFVGDTQYF; CDR3 DNA: TGTGCCAGCAGTTTTGTGGGAGATACGCAGTATTTT; D gene: -; J gene: TRBJ2-3; clone size: -; V gene: TRBV12-3/TRBV12-4
CDR3 protein: CASSVGEGYYEQYF; CDR3 DNA: TGTGCCAGCAGCGTAGGAGAGGGATACTACGAGCAGTACTTC; D gene: -; J gene: TRBJ2-7; clone size: many; V gene: TRBV9
CDR3 protein: CAISDPMGGAAKNIQYF; CDR3 DNA: TGTGCCATCAGTGACCCGATGGGGGGCGCAGCCAAAAACATTCAGTACTTC; D gene: -; J gene: TRBJ2-4; clone size: -; V gene: TRBV10-3
CDR3 protein: CASSLQWGANNEQFF; CDR3 DNA: TGTGCCAGCAGCTTACAATGGGGCGCGAACAATGAGCAGTTCTTC; D gene: -; J gene: TRBJ2-1; clone size: few; V gene: TRBV11-2
CDR3 protein: CASSLVGSNFYNEQFF; CDR3 DNA: TGTGCCAGCAGCTTAGTCGGGAGTAATTTCTACAATGAGCAGTTCTTC; D gene: -; J gene: TRBJ2-1; clone size: many; V gene: TRBV7-2
CDR3 protein: CSARGPAGADNEQFF; CDR3 DNA: TGCAGTGCTAGAGGCCCGGCGGGAGCAGACAATGAGCAGTTCTTC; D gene: TRBD2; J gene: TRBJ2-1; clone size: many; V gene: TRBV20-1
CDR3 protein: CASSTHRRGTGGWREQYF; CDR3 DNA: TGTGCCAGCAGTACACACCGACGCGGGACAGGAGGGTGGAGGGAGCAGTACTTC; D gene: TRBD1; J gene: TRBJ2-7; clone size: many; V gene: TRBV6-5
CDR3 protein: CASSVVASTDTQYF; CDR3 DNA: TGTGCCAGCAGTGTAGTCGCCTCTACAGATACGCAGTATTTT; D gene: -; J gene: TRBJ2-3; clone size: -; V gene: TRBV2
CDR3 protein: CASKEQPGTGPLEQYF; CDR3 DNA: TGTGCCAGCAAAGAACAACCCGGGACAGGGCCCCTCGAGCAGTACTTC; D gene: TRBD1; J gene: TRBJ2-7; clone size: many; V gene: TRBV6-1
CDR3 protein: CASSLSSPGGYTF; CDR3 DNA: TGTGCCAGCAGCTTAAGTAGTCCGGGAGGCTACACCTTC; D gene: -; J gene: TRBJ1-2; clone size: many; V gene: TRBV7-2
CDR3 protein: CAIRKSVGDNEKLFF; CDR3 DNA: TGTGCCATCAGGAAGTCGGTGGGCGATAATGAAAAACTGTTTTTT; D gene: -; J gene: TRBJ1-4; clone size: few; V gene: TRBV10-3
CDR3 protein: CASSQHSGNTIYF; CDR3 DNA: TGTGCCAGCAGCCAGCACTCTGGAAACACCATATATTTT; D gene: -; J gene: TRBJ1-3; clone size: many; V gene: TRBV3-1
CDR3 protein: CASSPRRGTTGELFF; CDR3 DNA: TGTGCCAGCAGCCCCAGGCGGGGAACCACCGGGGAGCTGTTTTTT; D gene: -; J gene: TRBJ2-2; clone size: many; V gene: TRBV6-5
CDR3 protein: CASSTRGANTEAFF; CDR3 DNA: TGTGCCAGCTCAACTCGAGGGGCGAACACTGAAGCTTTCTTT; D gene: -; J gene: TRBJ1-1; clone size: many; V gene: TRBV18
CDR3 protein: CASSTPPGTGDTGELFF; CDR3 DNA: TGTGCCAGTAGTACCCCCCCCGGGACAGGGGACACCGGGGAGCTGTTTTTT; D gene: TRBD1; J gene: TRBJ2-2; clone size: many; V gene: TRBV19
CDR3 protein: CASSLSGRYGYTF; CDR3 DNA: TGTGCCAGCAGTTTGTCTGGCCGCTATGGCTACACCTTC; D gene: -; J gene: TRBJ1-2; clone size: few; V gene: TRBV12-3/TRBV12-4
CDR3 protein: CASSNPLGSNTGELFF; CDR3 DNA: TGTGCCAGCAGTAACCCCCTCGGGTCGAACACCGGGGAGCTGTTTTTT; D gene: -; J gene: TRBJ2-2; clone size: -; V gene: TRBV6-5
CDR3 protein: CASSFGDSVYGYTF; CDR3 DNA: TGTGCCAGCAGTTTTGGGGATAGCGTCTATGGCTACACCTTC; D gene: -; J gene: TRBJ1-2; clone size: few; V gene: TRBV28
CDR3 protein: CASSPDAGGGNSPLHF; CDR3 DNA: TGTGCCAGCTCACCAGATGCGGGGGGCGGTAATTCACCCCTCCACTTT; D gene: -; J gene: TRBJ1-6; clone size: many; V gene: TRBV18
CDR3 protein: CATDGWSSGNTIYF; CDR3 DNA: TGTGCCACCGACGGCTGGAGCTCTGGAAACACCATATATTTT; D gene: -; J gene: TRBJ1-3; clone size: many; V gene: TRBV28
CDR3 protein: CASSIIYLLGGTGELFF; CDR3 DNA: TGTGCCAGTAGTATAATCTACCTCTTGGGGGGCACCGGGGAGCTGTTTTTT; D gene: -; J gene: TRBJ2-2; clone size: -; V gene: TRBV19
CDR3 protein: CSARQQGAGNQPQHF; CDR3 DNA: TGCAGTGCTAGACAGCAGGGGGCCGGCAATCAGCCCCAGCATTTT; D gene: TRBD1; J gene: TRBJ1-5; clone size: many; V gene: TRBV20-1
CDR3 protein: CASSSAGQGFSGANVLTF; CDR3 DNA: TGTGCCAGCAGTTCCGCCGGGCAGGGGTTCTCTGGGGCCAACGTCCTGACTTTC; D gene: -; J gene: TRBJ2-6; clone size: many; V gene: TRBV27
CDR3 protein: CASSHVGRRDEQFF; CDR3 DNA: TGTGCCAGCAGCCATGTGGGCAGGAGGGATGAGCAGTTCTTC; D gene: -; J gene: TRBJ2-1; clone size: -; V gene: TRBV7-7
CDR3 protein: CASSSRTNEKLFF; CDR3 DNA: TGTGCCAGCAGTTCACGGACTAATGAAAAACTGTTTTTT; D gene: -; J gene: TRBJ1-4; clone size: -; V gene: TRBV12-3/TRBV12-4
CDR3 protein: CASSLVGLWTEGPDTQYF; CDR3 DNA: TGTGCCAGCAGTTTAGTAGGCCTTTGGACAGAAGGTCCAGATACGCAGTATTTT; D gene: -; J gene: TRBJ2-3; clone size: many; V gene: TRBV28
CDR3 protein: CASSSHRGTDFYYGYTF; CDR3 DNA: TGTGCCAGCAGCTCACATCGAGGGACAGACTTCTACTATGGCTACACCTTC; D gene: TRBD1; J gene: TRBJ1-2; clone size: -; V gene: TRBV7-9
CDR3 protein: CASRPVDSGLYNEQFF; CDR3 DNA: TGTGCCAGCAGGCCCGTTGATAGCGGGCTATACAATGAGCAGTTCTTC; D gene: TRBD2; J gene: TRBJ2-1; clone size: -; V gene: TRBV2
CDR3 protein: CASSNLGGTDTQYF; CDR3 DNA: TGTGCCAGCAGTAATCTAGGGGGCACAGATACGCAGTATTTT; D gene: -; J gene: TRBJ2-3; clone size: many; V gene: TRBV2
CDR3 protein: CASSTAGGEQFF; CDR3 DNA: TGTGCCAGCAGTACTGCGGGGGGTGAGCAGTTCTTC; D gene: TRBD2; J gene: TRBJ2-1; clone size: -; V gene: TRBV27
CDR3 protein: CASSQVDRVDIQYF; CDR3 DNA: TGCGCCAGCAGCCAAGTTGACAGGGTGGATATTCAGTACTTC; D gene: TRBD1; J gene: TRBJ2-4; clone size: few; V gene: TRBV4-1
CDR3 protein: CASSENYGYTF; CDR3 DNA: TGCGCCAGCAGCGAGAACTATGGCTACACCTTC; D gene: -; J gene: TRBJ1-2; clone size: many; V gene: TRBV5-1
CDR3 protein: CASSQAPGLAGGGYEQYF; CDR3 DNA: TGTGCCAGCAGCCAAGCCCCGGGACTAGCGGGGGGCGGCTACGAGCAGTACTTC; D gene: TRBD2; J gene: TRBJ2-7; clone size: many; V gene: TRBV4-2
CDR3 protein: CASSQGGLYEQFF; CDR3 DNA: TGCGCCAGCAGCCAAGGCGGGCTCTATGAGCAGTTCTTC; D gene: -; J gene: TRBJ2-1; clone size: many; V gene: TRBV4-3
CDR3 protein: CSASPTSPIYNEQFF; CDR3 DNA: TGCAGTGCTAGCCCGACTAGCCCAATCTACAATGAGCAGTTCTTC; D gene: TRBD2; J gene: TRBJ2-1; clone size: -; V gene: TRBV20-1
CDR3 protein: CAIAAGSNIQYF; CDR3 DNA: TGTGCCATCGCCGCCGGATCAAACATTCAGTACTTC; D gene: -; J gene: TRBJ2-4; clone size: -; V gene: TRBV10-3
CDR3 protein: CASSQDFSNEQFF; CDR3 DNA: TGTGCCAGCAGCCAAGATTTCAGCAATGAGCAGTTCTTC; D gene: -; J gene: TRBJ2-1; clone size: -; V gene: TRBV4-2
CDR3 protein: CASRFEVPDTQYF; CDR3 DNA: TGTGCCAGCAGATTCGAGGTTCCAGATACGCAGTATTTT; D gene: -; J gene: TRBJ2-3; clone size: -; V gene: TRBV28
CDR3 protein: CSISVGTGKQYF; CDR3 DNA: TGCAGCATTTCCGTCGGGACAGGGAAGCAGTACTTC; D gene: TRBD1; J gene: TRBJ2-7; clone size: -; V gene: TRBV29-1
CDR3 protein: CASTEGSSYNSPLHF; CDR3 DNA: TGTGCCAGCACTGAGGGGAGCTCCTATAATTCACCCCTCCACTTT; D gene: -; J gene: TRBJ1-6; clone size: few; V gene: TRBV12-3/TRBV12-4